What follows describes a single TCR beta chain. The data were taken from a study of T cells in tuberculosis. About the study: The T cells targeted glucose monomycolate, a mycobacterial lipid, via CD1B.

Repertoires were generated with immunoSEQ multiplex PCR, while TCRdb's copy carries only in-frame clones and drops some. The table includes about 58,000 clones, 88% detected once. Cells were sorted from thawed PBMC rested overnight and stained with GMM-loaded CD1B tetramer, viability dye and anti-CD3. CD1B tetramers were loaded with Rhodococcus equi-derived C32 glucose monomycolate. PBMC for tetramer sorting were first depleted of CD14-expressing monocytes. About 94,000 tetramer-negative cells were sorted from each donor. Overall study findings and caveats: Low-affinity CD1B-GMM tetramer-binding T cells may have been missed.

The germline gives CDR1 SNHLY, CDR2 FYNNEI. V trimming: 5 bases; J trimming: 2 bases; junction bases outside the gene matches: 13. The CDR3 runs to 17 residues. This TCR came from an adult woman with latent tuberculosis. The chain carries TRBV2 and TRBJ1-2; 8 bases line up with TRBD1. Input material: CD1b-GMM tetramer-negative cells sorted from PBMCs. The DNA of the CDR3 is TGTGCCAGCAGTTATAGGACAGGGACTCATCTAAACTATGGCTACACCTTC. As protein: CASSYRTGTHLNYGYTF.